Listed below are T cell receptor beta chains from one sample, sequenced in a study of control samples from healthy donors and cancer patients. The table came from immunoSEQ multiplex PCR; TCRdb's copy has only in-frame clones and leaves some out. The sample contains 70,000 to 80,000 clones, about 89% of which appear only once. Sequencing was performed on PBMCs. The receptor set was obtained from a woman between 45 and 60 years old with colorectal cancer. CDR3s include the opening cysteine and the closing phenylalanine or tryptophan. D genes are given only for firm matches. Rows may omit the clone size; those that give it use once, few, many or a size class.

j_call: TRBJ1-6
v_call: TRBV7-2
d_call: .
clone_size: .
cdr3_aa: CASSLGQATNSPLHF
cdr3_nt: TGTGCCAGCAGCTTAGGGCAGGCCACTAATTCACCCCTCCACTTT

j_call: TRBJ2-5
v_call: TRBV19
d_call: .
clone_size: few
cdr3_aa: CARGGHQETQYF
cdr3_nt: TGTGCCCGTGGTGGACACCAAGAGACCCAGTACTTC

j_call: TRBJ1-2
v_call: TRBV20-1
d_call: .
clone_size: .
cdr3_aa: CSAYNYGYTF
cdr3_nt: TGCAGTGCTTACAACTATGGCTACACCTTC

j_call: TRBJ1-5
v_call: TRBV19
d_call: .
clone_size: .
cdr3_aa: CASSIRDQSNQPQHF
cdr3_nt: TGTGCCAGTAGTATCCGGGACCAGTCCAATCAGCCCCAGCATTTT

j_call: TRBJ1-5
v_call: TRBV28
d_call: .
clone_size: .
cdr3_aa: CASSLAGIIQPQHF
cdr3_nt: TGTGCCAGCAGTTTAGCAGGGATTATTCAGCCCCAGCATTTT

j_call: TRBJ2-5
v_call: TRBV5-1
d_call: TRBD1
clone_size: .
cdr3_aa: CASSLAGTGGFETQYF
cdr3_nt: TGCGCCAGCAGCTTGGCCGGGACAGGGGGTTTCGAGACCCAGTACTTC

j_call: TRBJ2-2
v_call: TRBV19
d_call: .
clone_size: .
cdr3_aa: CASSILVGELFF
cdr3_nt: TGTGCCAGTAGTATTTTGGTCGGGGAGCTGTTTTTT

j_call: TRBJ1-3
v_call: TRBV6-5
d_call: .
clone_size: .
cdr3_aa: CASSYGEGNTIYF
cdr3_nt: TGTGCCAGCAGTTACGGGGAGGGAAACACCATATATTTT

j_call: TRBJ2-5
v_call: TRBV18
d_call: .
clone_size: .
cdr3_aa: CASSPRGPGLQETQYF
cdr3_nt: TGTGCCAGCTCACCACGGGGGCCTGGATTACAAGAGACCCAGTACTTC

j_call: TRBJ1-1
v_call: TRBV5-4
d_call: .
clone_size: once
cdr3_aa: CASSRRGTESTEAFF
cdr3_nt: TGTGCCAGCAGCCGCCGCGGGACCGAGAGCACTGAAGCTTTCTTT

j_call: TRBJ1-3
v_call: TRBV2
d_call: .
clone_size: once
cdr3_aa: CASSSVLSGNTIYF
cdr3_nt: TGTGCCAGCAGTTCAGTTCTCTCTGGAAACACCATATATTTT

j_call: TRBJ1-1
v_call: TRBV9
d_call: .
clone_size: .
cdr3_aa: CASSVPQSRVNTEAFF
cdr3_nt: TGTGCCAGCAGCGTCCCCCAAAGCAGGGTGAACACTGAAGCTTTCTTT

j_call: TRBJ2-1
v_call: TRBV18
d_call: TRBD1
clone_size: few
cdr3_aa: CASSPPAQGWEQFF
cdr3_nt: TGTGCCAGCTCACCACCTGCACAGGGGTGGGAGCAGTTCTTC

j_call: TRBJ2-5
v_call: TRBV10-2
d_call: .
clone_size: .
cdr3_aa: CASSEFVQETQYF
cdr3_nt: TGCGCCAGCAGTGAGTTCGTACAAGAGACCCAGTACTTC

j_call: TRBJ2-5
v_call: TRBV5-1
d_call: TRBD2
clone_size: once
cdr3_aa: CASSLSGGLETQYF
cdr3_nt: TGCGCCAGCAGCTTAAGCGGGGGGTTAGAGACCCAGTACTTC

j_call: TRBJ2-3
v_call: TRBV7-2
d_call: TRBD2
clone_size: .
cdr3_aa: CASSLAGAGGVYPTDTQYF
cdr3_nt: TGTGCCAGCAGCTTAGCGGGAGCGGGGGGGGTTTACCCCACAGATACGCAGTATTTT

j_call: TRBJ1-2
v_call: TRBV19
d_call: TRBD1
clone_size: .
cdr3_aa: CASSIDDRGNGYTF
cdr3_nt: TGTGCCAGTAGTATAGACGACAGGGGTAATGGCTACACCTTC

j_call: TRBJ2-5
v_call: TRBV28
d_call: .
clone_size: .
cdr3_aa: CASSYLGYGERETQYF
cdr3_nt: TGTGCCAGCAGTTACCTCGGGTATGGGGAGCGGGAGACCCAGTACTTC

j_call: TRBJ1-6
v_call: TRBV5-6
d_call: .
clone_size: .
cdr3_aa: CASSLAFSGGSPLHF
cdr3_nt: TGTGCCAGCAGCTTGGCCTTTTCCGGAGGTTCACCCCTCCACTTT

j_call: TRBJ2-1
v_call: TRBV28
d_call: .
clone_size: .
cdr3_aa: CASSLLGNEQFF
cdr3_nt: TGTGCCAGCAGCCTCTTAGGTAATGAGCAGTTCTTC

j_call: TRBJ2-1
v_call: TRBV19
d_call: TRBD2
clone_size: .
cdr3_aa: CASSSGLAGGRRFSNEQFF
cdr3_nt: TGTGCCAGTAGTTCGGGACTAGCGGGGGGGCGGCGTTTCTCCAATGAGCAGTTCTTC

j_call: TRBJ2-5
v_call: TRBV5-4
d_call: .
clone_size: .
cdr3_aa: CASSFDQETQYF
cdr3_nt: TGTGCCAGCAGCTTCGATCAAGAGACCCAGTACTTC

j_call: TRBJ1-6
v_call: TRBV6-1
d_call: .
clone_size: .
cdr3_aa: CASSERGPGSPLHF
cdr3_nt: TGTGCCAGCAGTGAGCGGGGGCCGGGTTCACCCCTCCACTTT

j_call: TRBJ2-2
v_call: TRBV7-3
d_call: TRBD1
clone_size: .
cdr3_aa: CASSFAGGVDTGELFF
cdr3_nt: TGTGCCAGCAGCTTTGCAGGGGGCGTGGACACCGGGGAGCTGTTTTTT

j_call: TRBJ2-1
v_call: TRBV7-2
d_call: TRBD2
clone_size: .
cdr3_aa: CASSLPSGGNNEQFF
cdr3_nt: TGTGCCAGCAGCCTACCTAGCGGGGGGAACAATGAGCAGTTCTTC

j_call: TRBJ1-2
v_call: TRBV5-1
d_call: .
clone_size: once
cdr3_aa: CASSLASPNYGYTF
cdr3_nt: TGCGCCAGCAGCTTGGCCTCCCCAAACTATGGCTACACCTTC

j_call: TRBJ1-3
v_call: TRBV6-1
d_call: .
clone_size: .
cdr3_aa: CASRTPSGNTIYF
cdr3_nt: TGTGCCAGCAGGACTCCCTCTGGAAACACCATATATTTT

j_call: TRBJ2-3
v_call: TRBV7-2
d_call: TRBD2
clone_size: .
cdr3_aa: CASKRRSGGAWDTQYF
cdr3_nt: TGTGCCAGCAAGCGAAGGAGCGGGGGGGCCTGGGATACGCAGTATTTT

j_call: TRBJ1-3
v_call: TRBV18
d_call: .
clone_size: .
cdr3_aa: CASSPREPRQAGNTIYF
cdr3_nt: TGTGCCAGCTCACCTCGGGAGCCCCGGCAGGCTGGAAACACCATATATTTT

j_call: TRBJ2-1
v_call: TRBV10-3
d_call: .
clone_size: .
cdr3_aa: CAISDSYNEQFF
cdr3_nt: TGTGCCATCAGCGACAGCTACAATGAGCAGTTCTTC

j_call: TRBJ2-1
v_call: TRBV4-3
d_call: .
clone_size: .
cdr3_aa: CASSQGTSSYNEQFF
cdr3_nt: TGCGCCAGCAGCCAAGGGACTTCTTCCTACAATGAGCAGTTCTTC

j_call: TRBJ1-5
v_call: TRBV19
d_call: .
clone_size: .
cdr3_aa: CASSIGGGPNQPQHF
cdr3_nt: TGTGCCAGTAGTATTGGAGGGGGACCCAATCAGCCCCAGCATTTT

j_call: TRBJ1-1
v_call: TRBV30
d_call: .
clone_size: .
cdr3_aa: CAWRGGLGRDEAFF
cdr3_nt: TGTGCCTGGAGAGGGGGATTGGGGAGAGATGAAGCTTTCTTT

j_call: TRBJ1-1
v_call: TRBV30
d_call: TRBD1
clone_size: .
cdr3_aa: CAWRGQGLPEAFF
cdr3_nt: TGTGCCTGGAGGGGACAGGGTCTACCTGAAGCTTTCTTT

j_call: TRBJ2-5
v_call: TRBV7-2
d_call: .
clone_size: once
cdr3_aa: CASSLGRVQETQYF
cdr3_nt: TGTGCCAGCAGCTTAGGCCGCGTCCAAGAGACCCAGTACTTC

j_call: TRBJ1-1
v_call: TRBV7-8
d_call: TRBD1
clone_size: .
cdr3_aa: CASSLLRDRGGEAFF
cdr3_nt: TGTGCCAGCAGCTTATTGAGGGACAGGGGTGGTGAAGCTTTCTTT

j_call: TRBJ2-2
v_call: TRBV7-2
d_call: .
clone_size: .
cdr3_aa: CASSPGHQGRELFF
cdr3_nt: TGTGCCAGCAGCCCGGGACACCAAGGGAGGGAGCTGTTTTTT

j_call: TRBJ1-5
v_call: TRBV5-1
d_call: .
clone_size: .
cdr3_aa: CASSLGVSDEPQHF
cdr3_nt: TGCGCCAGCAGCTTGGGGGTAAGCGATGAGCCCCAGCATTTT

j_call: TRBJ1-2
v_call: TRBV30
d_call: .
clone_size: few
cdr3_aa: CAWSNGGYTF
cdr3_nt: TGTGCCTGGAGTAACGGGGGCTACACCTTC

j_call: TRBJ2-3
v_call: TRBV5-8
d_call: .
clone_size: .
cdr3_aa: CASSTLRGDTDTQYF
cdr3_nt: TGTGCCAGCAGCACCTTGAGGGGGGACACAGATACGCAGTATTTT

j_call: TRBJ2-1
v_call: TRBV15
d_call: .
clone_size: .
cdr3_aa: CATSARTGTPYNEQFF
cdr3_nt: TGTGCCACCAGCGCCAGAACAGGGACGCCCTACAATGAGCAGTTCTTC

j_call: TRBJ1-2
v_call: TRBV28
d_call: TRBD1
clone_size: .
cdr3_aa: CASSHDPGQGRGYTF
cdr3_nt: TGTGCCAGCAGCCACGACCCGGGACAGGGTCGTGGCTACACCTTC

j_call: TRBJ1-1
v_call: TRBV5-6
d_call: .
clone_size: few
cdr3_aa: CASSFPGETTEAFF
cdr3_nt: TGTGCCAGCAGCTTCCCGGGGGAGACCACTGAAGCTTTCTTT

j_call: TRBJ1-1
v_call: TRBV28
d_call: .
clone_size: .
cdr3_aa: CASSPTTGVNTEAFF
cdr3_nt: TGTGCCAGCAGTCCCACGACAGGAGTGAACACTGAAGCTTTCTTT

j_call: TRBJ1-5
v_call: TRBV3-1/TRBV3-2
d_call: .
clone_size: .
cdr3_aa: CASSQEHSPNQPQHF
cdr3_nt: TGTGCCAGCAGCCAAGAGCACAGCCCGAATCAGCCCCAGCATTTT

j_call: TRBJ2-5
v_call: TRBV30
d_call: .
clone_size: .
cdr3_aa: CAWSVEVQTQYF
cdr3_nt: TGTGCCTGGAGTGTCGAGGTACAGACCCAGTACTTC

j_call: TRBJ2-3
v_call: TRBV6-2/TRBV6-3
d_call: .
clone_size: .
cdr3_aa: CASSQRTDTQYF
cdr3_nt: TGTGCCAGCAGCCAGCGCACAGATACGCAGTATTTT

j_call: TRBJ2-2
v_call: TRBV6-5
d_call: .
clone_size: .
cdr3_aa: CASSYGGSNTGELFF
cdr3_nt: TGTGCCAGCAGTTACGGGGGCTCGAACACCGGGGAGCTGTTTTTT

j_call: TRBJ2-5
v_call: TRBV19
d_call: TRBD1
clone_size: .
cdr3_aa: CASTRGRGETQYF
cdr3_nt: TGTGCCAGTACCAGGGGGCGAGGGGAGACCCAGTACTTC

j_call: TRBJ2-3
v_call: TRBV11-2
d_call: .
clone_size: .
cdr3_aa: CASSLFAGAFTDTQYF
cdr3_nt: TGTGCCAGCAGCTTATTTGCGGGGGCTTTCACAGATACGCAGTATTTT

j_call: TRBJ2-2
v_call: TRBV30
d_call: .
clone_size: .
cdr3_aa: CAWSERRGRSTGELFF
cdr3_nt: TGTGCCTGGAGCGAACGACGGGGGCGTAGCACCGGGGAGCTGTTTTTT

j_call: TRBJ2-3
v_call: TRBV7-2
d_call: TRBD2
clone_size: once
cdr3_aa: CASSQISGISTDTQYF
cdr3_nt: TGTGCCAGCAGCCAGATTAGCGGGATTAGCACAGATACGCAGTATTTT

j_call: TRBJ1-5
v_call: TRBV7-2
d_call: .
clone_size: .
cdr3_aa: CASSLAGGVKPQHF
cdr3_nt: TGTGCCAGCAGCTTAGCCGGGGGAGTAAAGCCCCAGCATTTT

j_call: TRBJ1-6
v_call: TRBV3-1/TRBV3-2
d_call: .
clone_size: once
cdr3_aa: CASSRGIDGSPLHF
cdr3_nt: TGTGCCAGCAGCAGGGGTATCGACGGGTCACCCCTCCACTTT

j_call: TRBJ2-1
v_call: TRBV6-5
d_call: TRBD1
clone_size: .
cdr3_aa: CASRITGGSYNEQFF
cdr3_nt: TGTGCCAGCAGGATAACAGGGGGCTCCTACAATGAGCAGTTCTTC

j_call: TRBJ2-5
v_call: TRBV2
d_call: .
clone_size: .
cdr3_aa: CAIDGVGAGQETQYF
cdr3_nt: TGTGCCATAGATGGGGTGGGCGCGGGGCAAGAGACCCAGTACTTC